This T cell receptor (beta chain) was identified in a study of shared clonotypes between healthy human individuals. Broader study findings: Naive CD4 clonotype sharing across several donors was about 5%. Clonotype sharing among donors likely depends on sequencing depth. Sorted-subset sequencing, rarefaction showed, was incomplete despite large depth.

Genomic DNA belonging to each subset was distributed in equal measure over several immunoSEQ plates. Assay: immunoSEQ multiplex PCR; the TCRdb copy retains only in-frame clones and omits some. The sample carries about 510,000 clones, 90% to 96% recorded once. Germline assignment: CDR1 MDHEN and CDR2 SYDVKM. The CDR3 is 17 residues long. V lost 6 bases to trimming and J lost 0 bases, with 15 bases between them. The sample holds one count of this clone. Its antigen remains unknown. The sequencing sample was made of naive CD4+ T cells sorted from blood. Indicated subset: CD45RA+ positively selected. The gene calls are TRBV28 and TRBJ2-6; no definite D call. This TCR derives from a woman aged 30 to 39 in good health. CDR3 bases: TGTGCCAGCAGAGTCACGGTCGGAAACTCTGGGGCCAACGTCCTGACTTTC. Encoded protein: CASRVTVGNSGANVLTF.